This entry lists 5 T cell receptor beta chains sequenced from one sample in a study of cytomegalovirus exposure and HLA in healthy donors. A multiplex PCR was run with 60 Vbeta primers and 13 Jbeta primers. The protocol was immunoSEQ multiplex PCR, while the TCRdb copy is restricted to in-frame clones and leaves out a portion. The repertoire includes around 180,000 clones, roughly 87% of them detected once, and roughly 0.2% sits in the top ten. Sequencing was done on a sample of PBMCs. These receptor sequences come from a girl less than two years old in good health and CMV-seronegative.

This chain joins TRBV5-6 and TRBJ1-1; D call uncertain. Germline CDR1 SGHDT, CDR2 YYEEEE. The CDR3 runs to 13 residues. Trimming shortened V by 1 base and J by 11 bases, and 15 bases separated the two germline ends. CDR3 coding DNA: TGTGCCAGCAGCTTGCTCGGTGGGCACCCCGCTTTCTTT. It yields the protein CASSLLGGHPAFF.

The chain has TRBV2 and TRBJ1-2, with D perhaps matching TRBD1 (5 bases). The CDR3 contains 14 residues. V shed 2 bases and J shed 3 bases, with 10 bases lying between them. Germline V gene sequence: CDR1 SNHLY, CDR2 FYNNEI. For the CDR3, the DNA is TGTGCCAGCAGTGAACAGGGATCCTACTATGGCTACACCTTC. It encodes CASSEQGSYYGYTF. The variable domain in full, completed from reference TRBV2 and TRBJ1-2, reads EPEVTQTPSHQVTQMGQEVILRCVPISNHLYFYWYRQILGQKVEFLVSFYNNEISEKSEIFDDQFSVERPDGSNFTLKIRSTKLEDSAMYFCASSEQGSYYGYTFGSGTRLTVV.

V usage is TRBV9 and J usage is TRBJ2-1; 7 bases agree with TRBD2. This CDR3 is built from 16 residues. Germline values: CDR1 SGDLS, CDR2 YYNGEE. The V segment lost 4 bases and the J segment 6 bases; nucleotides outside the gene matches: 13. CDR3 amino acids: CASSYRPGGSRNEQFF. DNA of the CDR3: TGTGCCAGCAGCTATCGACCCGGGGGGTCCCGCAATGAGCAGTTCTTC.

This clone has a single count. The chain carries TRBV5-1 and TRBJ2-1; possible D gene TRBD1, 5 bases. Trimming removed 2 bases from V and 6 bases from J, with 15 bases in between. The CDR3 has 15 amino acids. The germline V gene encodes CDR1 SGHRS and CDR2 YFSETQ. The CDR3 DNA sequence: TGCGCCAGCAGCTTAGGGCCACTGGGGCGCAATGAGCAGTTCTTC. It codes for CASSLGPLGRNEQFF.

The rearrangement links TRBV11-3 to TRBJ2-7, with 9 positions matching TRBD1. CDR1 is SGHNT and CDR2 is YENEEA in the germline V gene. The junction had 7 bases not matched to a gene; V was cut back by 2 bases and J by 5 bases. The CDR3 covers 15 residues. The CDR3 region has the DNA TGTGCCAGCAGCTTAACGGGACAGGGACCCGACGAGCAGTACTTC. Translating it yields CASSLTGQGPDEQYF. The whole variable domain, remainder taken from reference TRBV11-3 and TRBJ2-7, is EAGVVQSPRYKIIEKKQPVAFWCNPISGHNTLYWYLQNLGQGPELLIRYENEEAVDDSQLPKDRFSAERLKGVDSTLKIQPAELGDSAVYLCASSLTGQGPDEQYFGPGTRLTVT.